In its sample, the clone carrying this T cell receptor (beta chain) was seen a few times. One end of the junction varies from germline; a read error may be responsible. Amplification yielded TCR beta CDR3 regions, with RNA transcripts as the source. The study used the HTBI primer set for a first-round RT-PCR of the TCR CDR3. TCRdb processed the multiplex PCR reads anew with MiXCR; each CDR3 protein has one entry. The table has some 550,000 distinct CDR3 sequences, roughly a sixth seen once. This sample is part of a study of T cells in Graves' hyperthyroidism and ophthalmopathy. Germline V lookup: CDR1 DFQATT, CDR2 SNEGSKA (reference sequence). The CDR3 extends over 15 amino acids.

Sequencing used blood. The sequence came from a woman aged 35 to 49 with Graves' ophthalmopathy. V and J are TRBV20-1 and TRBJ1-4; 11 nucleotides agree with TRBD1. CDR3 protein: CSAKPPGTGGEKRFF. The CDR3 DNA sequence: TGCAGTGCTAAACCCCCGGGGACAGGGGGTGAAAAACGGTTTTTT.